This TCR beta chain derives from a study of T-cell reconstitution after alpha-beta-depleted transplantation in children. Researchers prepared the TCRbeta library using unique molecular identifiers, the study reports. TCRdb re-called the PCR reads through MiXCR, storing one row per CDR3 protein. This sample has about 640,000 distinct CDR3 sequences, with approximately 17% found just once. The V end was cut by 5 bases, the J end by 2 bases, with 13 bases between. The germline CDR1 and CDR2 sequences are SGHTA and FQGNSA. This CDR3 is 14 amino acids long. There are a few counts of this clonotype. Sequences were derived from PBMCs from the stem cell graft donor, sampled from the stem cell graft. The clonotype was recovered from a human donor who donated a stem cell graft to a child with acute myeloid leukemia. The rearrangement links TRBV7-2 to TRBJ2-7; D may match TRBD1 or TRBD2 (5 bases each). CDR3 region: CASSPGRRAYEQYF. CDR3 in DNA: TGTGCCAGCAGCCCGGGACGGCGCGCCTACGAGCAGTACTTC.